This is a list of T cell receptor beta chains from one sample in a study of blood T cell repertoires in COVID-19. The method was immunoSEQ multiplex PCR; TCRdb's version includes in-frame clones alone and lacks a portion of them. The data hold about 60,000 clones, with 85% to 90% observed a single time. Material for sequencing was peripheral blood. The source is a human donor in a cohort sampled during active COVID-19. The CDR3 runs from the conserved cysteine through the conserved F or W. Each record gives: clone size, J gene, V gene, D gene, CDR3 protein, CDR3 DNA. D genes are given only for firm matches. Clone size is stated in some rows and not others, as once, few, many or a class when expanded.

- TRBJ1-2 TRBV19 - CASSIGYTGGNYGYTF TGTGCCAGTAGTATAGGGTATACAGGCGGCAACTATGGCTACACCTTC
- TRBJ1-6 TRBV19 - CASSIQGTSMNSPLHF TGTGCCAGTAGTATACAGGGAACCTCAATGAACTCACCCCTCCACTTT
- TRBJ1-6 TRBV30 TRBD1 CAWKGFDRGNSPLHF TGTGCCTGGAAAGGGTTCGACAGGGGAAATTCACCCCTCCACTTT
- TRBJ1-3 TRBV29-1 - CSAEFRGPGNTIYF TGCAGCGCAGAATTCAGGGGCCCTGGAAACACCATATATTTT
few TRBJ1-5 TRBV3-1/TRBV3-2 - CASSRRGNQPQHF TGTGCCAGCAGTCGGAGAGGGAATCAGCCCCAGCATTTT
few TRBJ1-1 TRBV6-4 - CASSEGGQSNTEAFF TGTGCCAGCAGTGAAGGTGGGCAATCGAACACTGAAGCTTTCTTT
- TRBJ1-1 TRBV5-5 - CASSLDSLNTEAFF TGTGCCAGCAGCCTGGACAGCCTGAACACTGAAGCTTTCTTT
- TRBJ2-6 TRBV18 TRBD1 CASSPNSGTGRRGANVLTF TGTGCCAGCTCGCCGAATTCCGGGACAGGGCGGCGTGGGGCCAACGTCCTGACTTTC
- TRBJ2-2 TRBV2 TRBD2 CASSDRRGYTGELFF TGTGCCAGCAGTGATAGGCGGGGGTACACCGGGGAGCTGTTTTTT
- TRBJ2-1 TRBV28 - CASSSPGAGAYNEQFF TGTGCCAGCAGTTCCCCCGGTGCAGGGGCTTACAATGAGCAGTTCTTC
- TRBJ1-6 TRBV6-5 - CASSTGNSPLHF TGTGCCAGCAGTACAGGGAATTCACCCCTCCACTTT
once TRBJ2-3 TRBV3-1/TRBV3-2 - CASSPVSSTDTQYF TGTGCCAGCAGCCCCGTCTCCTCCACAGATACGCAGTATTTT
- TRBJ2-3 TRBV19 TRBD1 CASSKTGAARTDTQYF TGTGCCAGTAGTAAAACAGGGGCAGCCCGCACAGATACGCAGTATTTT
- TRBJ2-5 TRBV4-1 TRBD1 CASSQDGTGRGETQYF TGCGCCAGCAGCCAAGACGGGACAGGGAGAGGGGAGACCCAGTACTTC
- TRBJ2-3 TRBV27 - CASSPDRQTGTLFTDTQYF TGTGCCAGCAGTCCAGACCGCCAGACCGGGACACTCTTTACAGATACGCAGTATTTT
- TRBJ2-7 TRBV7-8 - CASSLDRAYEQYF TGTGCCAGCAGCTTAGACAGAGCCTACGAGCAGTACTTC
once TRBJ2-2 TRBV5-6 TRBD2 CASSRGDYRTGELFF TGTGCCAGCAGCCGGGGGGACTACCGCACCGGGGAGCTGTTTTTT
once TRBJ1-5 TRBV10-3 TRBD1 CAISDGTGRNQPQHF TGTGCCATCAGTGATGGGACAGGGAGGAATCAGCCCCAGCATTTT
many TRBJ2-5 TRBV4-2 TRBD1 CASSRTGWRETQYF TGTGCCAGCAGCAGGACAGGGTGGAGGGAGACCCAGTACTTC
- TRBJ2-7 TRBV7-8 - CASSFLGSSGEQYF TGTGCCAGCAGCTTCCTTGGGTCCAGCGGCGAGCAGTACTTC
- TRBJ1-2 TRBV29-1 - CSVEGVRESYGYTF TGCAGCGTTGAAGGGGTCAGGGAAAGCTATGGCTACACCTTC
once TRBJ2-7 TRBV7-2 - CASSTPGVSYEQYF TGTGCCAGCAGCACCCCCGGTGTCTCCTACGAGCAGTACTTC
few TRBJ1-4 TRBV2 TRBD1 CASRLDRNEKLFF TGTGCCAGCAGGCTGGACAGGAATGAAAAACTGTTTTTT
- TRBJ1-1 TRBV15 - CATSRERYTEAFF TGTGCCACCAGCAGAGAGCGGTACACTGAAGCTTTCTTT
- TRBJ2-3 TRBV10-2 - CASSEVRERVDTQYF TGCGCCAGCAGTGAAGTGCGGGAACGGGTGGATACGCAGTATTTT
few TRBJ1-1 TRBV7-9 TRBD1 CASTFLQGDTEAFF TGTGCCAGCACATTTTTACAGGGGGACACTGAAGCTTTCTTT
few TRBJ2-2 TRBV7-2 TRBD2 CASTVGGGLGELFF TGTGCCAGCACCGTCGGGGGGGGACTCGGGGAGCTGTTTTTT
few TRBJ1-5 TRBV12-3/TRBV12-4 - CASSGGDQPQHF TGTGCCAGCAGTGGCGGTGATCAGCCCCAGCATTTT
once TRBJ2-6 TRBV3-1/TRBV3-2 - CASSVGAGANVLTF TGTGCCAGCAGCGTAGGGGCAGGGGCCAACGTCCTGACTTTC
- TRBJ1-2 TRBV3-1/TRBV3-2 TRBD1 CASSQEWDRGRFNYGYTF TGTGCCAGCAGCCAAGAGTGGGACAGGGGGAGGTTTAACTATGGCTACACCTTC
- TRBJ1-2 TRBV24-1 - CATSAGSYGYTF TGTGCCACCAGTGCGGGGAGTTATGGCTACACCTTC
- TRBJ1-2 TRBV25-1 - CASSEGFGTGRYGYTF TGTGCCAGCAGTGAAGGATTTGGAACAGGACGATATGGCTACACCTTC
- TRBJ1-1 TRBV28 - CASTPTGRGGRTEAFF TGTGCCAGCACTCCTACCGGGAGGGGGGGAAGGACTGAAGCTTTCTTT
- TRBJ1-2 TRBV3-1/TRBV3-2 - CASSRDFSSRGYTF TGTGCCAGCAGCCGAGACTTTTCCTCACGGGGCTACACCTTC
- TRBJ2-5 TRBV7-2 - CASSLGQGIPQYF TGTGCCAGCAGCTTAGGCCAGGGGATTCCCCAGTACTTC
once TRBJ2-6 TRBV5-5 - CASDSLAGANVLTF TGTGCCAGCGACAGTCTGGCTGGGGCCAACGTCCTGACTTTC
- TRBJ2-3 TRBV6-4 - CASSGGQYRDPQYF TGTGCCAGCAGTGGAGGACAGTACCGGGACCCGCAGTATTTT
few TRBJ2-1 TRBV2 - CASTEHAGVADNEQFF TGTGCCAGCACCGAACATGCTGGAGTAGCGGACAATGAGCAGTTCTTC
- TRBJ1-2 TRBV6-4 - CASSPDRQYGYTF TGTGCCAGCAGTCCCGACAGGCAGTATGGCTACACCTTC
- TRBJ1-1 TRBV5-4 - CASSSFDRPLGTEAFF TGTGCCAGCAGCTCCTTTGACAGGCCTTTAGGGACTGAAGCTTTCTTT